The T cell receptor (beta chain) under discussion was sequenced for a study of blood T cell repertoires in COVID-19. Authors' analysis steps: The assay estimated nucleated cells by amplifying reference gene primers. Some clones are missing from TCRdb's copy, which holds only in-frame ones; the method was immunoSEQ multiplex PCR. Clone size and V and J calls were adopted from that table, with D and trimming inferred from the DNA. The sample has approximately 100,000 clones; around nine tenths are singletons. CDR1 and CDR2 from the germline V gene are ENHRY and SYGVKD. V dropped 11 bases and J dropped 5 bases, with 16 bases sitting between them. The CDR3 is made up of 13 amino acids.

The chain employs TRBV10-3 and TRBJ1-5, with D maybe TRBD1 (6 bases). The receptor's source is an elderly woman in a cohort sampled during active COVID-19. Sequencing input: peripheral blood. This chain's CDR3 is CAAQGRRDQPQHF. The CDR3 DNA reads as TGTGCCGCACAGGGTCGTCGTGATCAGCCCCAGCATTTT.